The present TCR beta chain was sequenced within a study of graft-versus-host responses after intestinal transplantation. Profiled with immunoSEQ multiplex PCR; TCRdb holds only in-frame clones, not every one. Of around 95,000 clones in the sample, roughly 87% are singletons; the top ten hold more than 0.75%. This clone was picked up one time. The antigen is undetermined. Germline V gene lookup returns CDR1 MNHNY and CDR2 SVGAGI (reference sequence). This CDR3 has 15 amino acids. With V trimmed by 6 bases and J by 7 bases, 13 bases remained unmatched. The chain couples TRBV6-6 to TRBJ1-2; 8 bases agree with TRBD1. Sequencing used unstimulated CD4+ T cells sorted from spleen or lymph node cells, obtained before transplant. The source of this sequence is a human donor who was the organ donor for an intestinal transplant. CDR3 in amino acids: CASRPQTGVISGYTF. The CDR3 nucleotides are TGTGCCAGCAGACCCCAGACAGGGGTAATCTCTGGCTACACCTTC.